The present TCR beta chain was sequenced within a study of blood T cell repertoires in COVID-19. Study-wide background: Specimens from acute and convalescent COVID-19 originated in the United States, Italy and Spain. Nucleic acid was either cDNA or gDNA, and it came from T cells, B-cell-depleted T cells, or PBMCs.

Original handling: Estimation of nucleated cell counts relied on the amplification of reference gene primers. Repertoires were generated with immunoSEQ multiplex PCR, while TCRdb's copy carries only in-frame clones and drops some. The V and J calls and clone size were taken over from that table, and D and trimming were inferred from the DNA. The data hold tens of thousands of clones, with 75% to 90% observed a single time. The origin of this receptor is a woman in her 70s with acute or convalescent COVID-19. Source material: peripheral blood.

The chain's CDR3 is CASRRDAVLHEQYF. The CDR3 DNA sequence: TGTGCCAGCAGGCGGGACGCTGTTTTGCACGAGCAGTACTTC. The chain employs TRBV2 and TRBJ2-7; a possible D gene is TRBD2 (6 bases). CDR3 length equals 14 residues. Trimming pared 6 bases from V and 5 bases from J, leaving 17 bases between. CDR1 is SNHLY, CDR2 FYNNEI, per germline. Full variable domain (remainder filled in from reference TRBV2 and TRBJ2-7): EPEVTQTPSHQVTQMGQEVILRCVPISNHLYFYWYRQILGQKVEFLVSFYNNEISEKSEIFDDQFSVERPDGSNFTLKIRSTKLEDSAMYFCASRRDAVLHEQYFGPGTRLTVT.